This is a list of T cell receptor beta chains from one sample in a study of Ad26.COV2.S vaccination and SARS-CoV-2 variants. Data came from immunoSEQ multiplex PCR; TCRdb stores just in-frame clones and leaves some out. The sample lists about 400,000 clones; over 75% were seen once. The material sequenced was peripheral blood, taken in a trial of Ad26.COV2.S vaccine versus placebo. These receptors all stem from a person between 18 and 59 years old who received the Ad26.COV2.S COVID-19 vaccine or a placebo. CDR3s leave out the opening cysteine and the closing phenylalanine or tryptophan.

cdr3_length,j_call,v_call,cdr3_aa
12,TRBJ1-2,TRBV4-2,ASSQDQSIYGYT
11,TRBJ2-1,TRBV5-1,ASSLDPAGGEF
12,TRBJ2-7,TRBV11-3,ASSIWGGSYEQY
13,TRBJ2-2,TRBV5-1,ASSLVRGDTGELF
13,TRBJ2-7,TRBV7-9,ASSPPLGGGNEQY
12,TRBJ2-7,TRBV6-4,ASSDGIRIYEQY
12,TRBJ2-7,TRBV21-1,ASSKVHSSYEQY
13,TRBJ2-1,TRBV19,ASSIPSGRAGEQF
12,TRBJ2-3,TRBV6-5,ASRTGLGTDTQY
14,TRBJ2-5,TRBV28,ASFDSGRGPRETQY
11,TRBJ2-7,TRBV19,ASSIGLEYEQY
13,TRBJ2-5,TRBV11-3,ASSPTPDRVETQY
12,TRBJ1-3,TRBV28,AHGQAHSGNTIY
12,TRBJ2-7,TRBV4-1,ASSQDRDRAEQY
12,TRBJ2-7,TRBV28,ASISGGGTYEQY
11,TRBJ1-1,TRBV3-1/TRBV3-2,ASSPDRESEAF
13,TRBJ2-5,TRBV5-1,ASSFGGGGQETQY
11,TRBJ2-7,TRBV5-1,ASSLGTEIEQY
13,TRBJ2-3,TRBV24-1,ATSGTGDRTDTQY
13,TRBJ2-7,TRBV6-1,ASSEEASGSYEQY
11,TRBJ2-7,TRBV3-1/TRBV3-2,ASSQGDSYEQY
16,TRBJ2-1,TRBV11-2,ASSDPLQGSPRYNEQF
14,TRBJ2-5,TRBV4-1,ASSPIGGGASETQY
14,TRBJ2-3,TRBV30,AWSQGRQADTDTQY
9,TRBJ2-5,TRBV25-1,ASSPGGTQY